This section outlines one TCR beta chain sequence together with its context. What it binds is not known. This record comes from a study of T cell responses to AZD1222 COVID-19 vaccine. Trimming stripped 6 bases from V and 0 bases from J, with 19 bases between. The germline V gene encodes CDR1 SGHRS and CDR2 YFSETQ. The CDR3 spans 17 residues. The data were produced by immunoSEQ multiplex PCR, yet TCRdb's version contains in-frame clones alone and is incomplete. Altogether around 140,000 clones are present, roughly 90% being singletons, with the ten largest covering 1.5% to 2%. Points from the study as a whole: Baseline seropositivity occurred in only a handful of AZD1222 recipients. The peak T cell response came first, and repertoires were sampled only after it.

This TCR derives from an adult who received the AZD1222 COVID-19 vaccine. Specimen: peripheral blood, collected 28 days after the second AZD1222 dose. The chain combines TRBV5-1 with TRBJ1-3; D perhaps matches TRBD1 (6 bases). The CDR3, as DNA: TGCGCCAGCACAGCGGCTGGGGGACACAGCTCTGGAAACACCATATATTTT. It yields the protein CASTAAGGHSSGNTIYF.